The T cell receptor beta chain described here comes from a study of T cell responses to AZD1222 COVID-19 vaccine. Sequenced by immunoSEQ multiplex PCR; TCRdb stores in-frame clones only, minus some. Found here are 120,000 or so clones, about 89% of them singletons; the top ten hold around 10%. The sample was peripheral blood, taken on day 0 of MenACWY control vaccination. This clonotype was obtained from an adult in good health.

The CDR3 DNA reads as TGTGCCAGCAGTTACTCGACCGGAGGGGACGGGCCCCAGCATTTT. It specifies CASSYSTGGDGPQHF. The chain combines TRBV6-6 with TRBJ1-5; TRBD1 is a possible D gene (5 bases). From germline, CDR1 is MNHNY and CDR2 SVGAGI (reference sequence). The CDR3 is made up of 15 amino acids. V lost 0 bases to trimming and J lost 9 bases, with 15 bases between them.